The source of this T cell receptor (beta chain) is a study of vaccination effects on CD4 cells after COVID-19. Study-wide background: Sampling occurred a median 72 days post second dose, range 14 to 241.

TCRdb's table, derived via immunoSEQ multiplex PCR, lists solely in-frame clones and lacks some. The table has 30,000 to 35,000 clones, roughly 86% seen once. Notes on this clone: Its antigen is not known.

Study-wide results and limits: Healthy vaccinees' vaccine-induced clones included only 1 of 255 cross-reacting with common cold coronaviruses.

Using viral peptide pools, the ViraFEST assay grew out antigen-specific CD4+ T cells prior to sequencing. Investigators separated out CD4+ T cells once around 9 days of culture had passed. All participants had two doses of either the BNT162b2 or mRNA-1273 vaccine. This TCR came from a human donor who received a COVID-19 vaccine. Some clones in this sample may be carry-over from other donors' samples. The source material was CD4+ T cells from PBMCs cultured with HCoV-NL63 spike peptides, sampled after COVID-19 vaccination.

CDR3 loop: CASSAGPSGGIQYF. CDR3 DNA: TGTGCCAGTAGTGCGGGACCCTCGGGGGGCATTCAGTACTTC. The chain has TRBV19 and TRBJ2-4; 7 bases match TRBD2. Germline V gives CDR1 LNHDA, CDR2 SQIVND (reference sequence). V lost 5 bases, J lost 9 bases, and 10 bases stayed unmatched. The CDR3 covers 14 residues.